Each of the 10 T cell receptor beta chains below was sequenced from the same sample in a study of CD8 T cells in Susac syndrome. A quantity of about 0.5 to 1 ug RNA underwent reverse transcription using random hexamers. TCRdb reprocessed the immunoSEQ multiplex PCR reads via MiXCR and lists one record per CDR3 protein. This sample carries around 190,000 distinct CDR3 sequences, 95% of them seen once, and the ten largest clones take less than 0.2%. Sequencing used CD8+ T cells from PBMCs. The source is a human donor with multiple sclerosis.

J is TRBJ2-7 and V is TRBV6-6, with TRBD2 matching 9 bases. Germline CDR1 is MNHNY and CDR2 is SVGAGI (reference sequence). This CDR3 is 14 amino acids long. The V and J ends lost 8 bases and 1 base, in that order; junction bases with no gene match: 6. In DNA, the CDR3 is TGTGCCAGCGAGGAGACTAGCGGTTCCTACGAGCAGTACTTC. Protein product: CASEETSGSYEQYF.

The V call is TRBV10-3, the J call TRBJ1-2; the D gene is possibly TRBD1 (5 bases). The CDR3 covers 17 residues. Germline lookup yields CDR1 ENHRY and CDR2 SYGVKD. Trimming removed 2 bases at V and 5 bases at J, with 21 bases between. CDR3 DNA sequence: TGTGCCATCAGTGAGGATCTAGCTGTGGGGGATCCTTATGGCTACACCTTC. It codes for CAISEDLAVGDPYGYTF.

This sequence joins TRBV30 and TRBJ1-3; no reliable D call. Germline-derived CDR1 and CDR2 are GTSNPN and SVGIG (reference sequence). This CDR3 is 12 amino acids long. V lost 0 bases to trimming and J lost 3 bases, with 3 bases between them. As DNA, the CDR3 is TGTGCCTGGAGTGTACTTGGAAACACCATATATTTT. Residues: CAWSVLGNTIYF.

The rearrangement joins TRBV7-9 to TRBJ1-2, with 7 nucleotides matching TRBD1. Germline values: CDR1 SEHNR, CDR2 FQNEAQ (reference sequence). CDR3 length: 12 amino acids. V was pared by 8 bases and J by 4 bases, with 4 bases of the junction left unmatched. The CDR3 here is CASRGDSYGYTF. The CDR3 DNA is TGTGCCAGCCGCGGGGACAGCTATGGCTACACCTTC.

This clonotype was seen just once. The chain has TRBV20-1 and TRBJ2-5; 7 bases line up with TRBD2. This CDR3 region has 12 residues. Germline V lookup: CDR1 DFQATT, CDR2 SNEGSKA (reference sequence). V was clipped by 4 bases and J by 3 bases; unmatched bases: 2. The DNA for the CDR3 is TGCAGTGCTATCGCGGGAGAAGAGACCCAGTACTTC. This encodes CSAIAGEETQYF.

CDR3 nucleotides: TGTGCCAGCAGCTTAGCTGGGGTAGAGACAGATACGCAGTATTTT. Translated: CASSLAGVETDTQYF. The chain couples TRBV7-8 to TRBJ2-3; D gene uncertain. Trimming removed 0 bases at V and 3 bases at J, with 10 bases between. The CDR3 consists of 15 residues. The germline V gene has CDR1 SGHVS and CDR2 FQNEAQ.

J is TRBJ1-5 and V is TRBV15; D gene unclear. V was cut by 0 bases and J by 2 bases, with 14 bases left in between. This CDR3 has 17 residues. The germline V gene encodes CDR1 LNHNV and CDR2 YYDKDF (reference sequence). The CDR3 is CATSRDLDIRGNQPQHF. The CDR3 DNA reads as TGTGCCACCAGCAGAGACCTAGACATCCGCGGCAATCAGCCCCAGCATTTT. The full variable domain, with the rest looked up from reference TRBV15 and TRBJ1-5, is DAMVIQNPRYQVTQFGKPVTLSCSQTLNHNVMYWYQQKSSQAPKLLFHYYDKDFNNEADTPDNFQSRRPNTSFCFLDIRSPGLGDTAMYLCATSRDLDIRGNQPQHFGDGTRLSIL.

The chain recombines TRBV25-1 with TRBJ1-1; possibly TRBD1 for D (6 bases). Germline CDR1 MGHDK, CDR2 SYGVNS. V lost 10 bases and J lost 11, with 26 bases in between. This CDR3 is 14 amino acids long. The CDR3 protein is CATSLGGAEVKAFF. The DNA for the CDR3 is TGTGCCACCTCCCTGGGGGGGGCGGAGGTCAAGGCTTTCTTT.

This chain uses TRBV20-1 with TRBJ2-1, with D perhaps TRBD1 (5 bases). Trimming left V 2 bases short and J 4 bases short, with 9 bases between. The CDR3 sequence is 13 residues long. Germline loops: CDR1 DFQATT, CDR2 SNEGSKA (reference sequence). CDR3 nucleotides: TGCAGTGCTAGATTAGACAGTTACAATGAGCAGTTCTTC. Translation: CSARLDSYNEQFF.

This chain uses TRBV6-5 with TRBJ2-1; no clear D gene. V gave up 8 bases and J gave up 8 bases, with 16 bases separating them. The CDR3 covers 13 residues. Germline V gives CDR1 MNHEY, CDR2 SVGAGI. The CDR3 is CASQDELRHEQFF. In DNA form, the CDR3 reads TGTGCCAGCCAGGATGAACTACGCCATGAGCAGTTCTTC.